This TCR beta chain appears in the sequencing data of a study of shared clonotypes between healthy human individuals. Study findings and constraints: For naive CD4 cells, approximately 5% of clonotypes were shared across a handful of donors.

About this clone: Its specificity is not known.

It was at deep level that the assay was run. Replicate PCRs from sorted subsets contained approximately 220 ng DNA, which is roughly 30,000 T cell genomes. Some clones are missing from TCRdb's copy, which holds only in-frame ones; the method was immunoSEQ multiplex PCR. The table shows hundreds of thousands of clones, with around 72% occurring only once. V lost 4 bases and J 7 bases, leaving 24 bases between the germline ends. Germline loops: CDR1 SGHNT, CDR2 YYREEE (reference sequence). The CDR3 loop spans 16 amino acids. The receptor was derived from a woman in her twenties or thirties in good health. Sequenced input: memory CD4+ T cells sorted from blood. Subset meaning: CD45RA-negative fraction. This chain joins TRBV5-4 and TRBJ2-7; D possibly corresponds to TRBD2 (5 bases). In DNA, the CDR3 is TGTGCCAGCAGCGGCGGAGGCACACATTACGTTAATGAGCAGTACTTC. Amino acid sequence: CASSGGGTHYVNEQYF.